This is a list of T cell receptor beta chains from one sample in a study of post-analysis software for immune sequencing data. TCRdb reprocessed the PCR reads with MiXCR, giving one entry per CDR3 protein. The sample lists more than 500,000 distinct CDR3 sequences, around 36% occurring once. The sample taken for sequencing was blood. These receptors all stem from a girl under 18 with multiple sclerosis. Each CDR3 is given with its conserved first and last residue. A D gene is named only where the DNA matches it firmly. Some rows have no size entry. The others give once, few or many, or a class for an expanded clone.

v_gene	abundance	d_gene	j_gene	CDR3aa	CDR3nt
TRBV28	-	TRBD1	TRBJ1-4	CASSPPGTESEKLFF	TGTGCCAGCAGCCCTCCCGGGACAGAGTCTGAAAAACTGTTTTTT
TRBV6-5	-	-	TRBJ1-1	CASSSLGDLSEAFF	TGTGCCAGCAGTTCCCTAGGGGATTTGAGTGAAGCTTTCTTT
TRBV6-1	-	TRBD2	TRBJ2-7	CASSGLTSGVSYEQYF	TGTGCCAGCAGTGGACTGACTAGCGGGGTCTCCTACGAGCAGTACTTC
TRBV20-1	-	-	TRBJ2-7	CSASRTDYEQYF	TGCAGTGCTAGCCGGACGGACTACGAGCAGTACTTC
TRBV4-1	-	-	TRBJ1-6	CASSQGMAAKVDSPLHF	TGCGCCAGCAGCCAAGGAATGGCCGCGAAGGTTGATTCACCCCTCCACTTT
TRBV27	-	-	TRBJ1-1	CASRRVNTEAFF	TGTGCCAGCAGGAGAGTAAACACTGAAGCTTTCTTT
TRBV5-6	-	TRBD1	TRBJ1-5	CASSLWVRGLRGNQPQHF	TGTGCCAGCAGCTTGTGGGTGAGGGGGCTTAGAGGCAATCAGCCCCAGCATTTT
TRBV27	-	TRBD2	TRBJ2-2	CASSSPAGENTGELFF	TGTGCCAGCAGTTCCCCAGCGGGGGAAAACACCGGGGAGCTGTTTTTT
TRBV20-1	-	-	TRBJ2-1	CSASPPSGVSYNEQFF	TGCAGTGCTTCGCCCCCGTCGGGGGTTTCCTACAATGAGCAGTTCTTC
TRBV5-1	few	-	TRBJ1-5	CASSRMGDQPQHF	TGCGCCAGCAGCAGGATGGGGGATCAGCCCCAGCATTTT
TRBV12-3/TRBV12-4	-	TRBD1	TRBJ2-5	CASSSPGRGGKETQYF	TGTGCCAGCAGTTCCCCAGGGAGAGGGGGCAAAGAGACCCAGTACTTC